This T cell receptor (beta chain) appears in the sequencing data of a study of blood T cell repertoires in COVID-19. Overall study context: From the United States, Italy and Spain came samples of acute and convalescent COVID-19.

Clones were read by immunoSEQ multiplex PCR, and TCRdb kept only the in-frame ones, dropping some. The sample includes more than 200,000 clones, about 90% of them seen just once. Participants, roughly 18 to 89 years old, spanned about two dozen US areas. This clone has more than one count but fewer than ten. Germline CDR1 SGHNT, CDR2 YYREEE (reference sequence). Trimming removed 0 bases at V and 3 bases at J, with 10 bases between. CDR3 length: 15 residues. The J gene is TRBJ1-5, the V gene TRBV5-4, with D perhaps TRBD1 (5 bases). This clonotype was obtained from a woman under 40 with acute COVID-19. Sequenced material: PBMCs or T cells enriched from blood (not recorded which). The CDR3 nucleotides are TGTGCCAGCAGCTTGGACGGGACTATCAATCAGCCCCAGCATTTT. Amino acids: CASSLDGTINQPQHF.